These 31 T cell receptor beta chains were all obtained from the same sample, sequenced in a study of T cell repertoires in cytomegalovirus infection. Via MiXCR, TCRdb re-called the reads, giving one row per CDR3 protein. Found here are some 450,000 distinct CDR3 sequences, approximately 31% of them singletons; the top ten hold approximately 13%. Sequencing was carried out using PBMCs. These receptors came from a human donor in good health (CMV status not recorded). Some clones in this sample may be carry-over from other donors' samples.

A few counts support this clonotype. The chain couples TRBV5-1 to TRBJ1-2, with 7 bases fitting TRBD1. Unmatched junction bases numbered 3, after V lost 0 bases and J lost 4 bases. CDR1 is SGHRS, CDR2 YFSETQ, per germline. The CDR3 is made up of 14 amino acids. The CDR3 region has the DNA TGCGCCAGCAGCTTGGAGGGGACAGCCTATGGCTACACCTTC. The encoded protein is CASSLEGTAYGYTF.

CDR3 residues: CASRSLAGGYNEQFF. CDR3 nucleotides: TGTGCCAGCAGGTCCCTAGCGGGGGGTTACAATGAGCAGTTCTTC. This rearrangement joins TRBV27 to TRBJ2-1; 11 bases are shared with TRBD2. The CDR3 extends over 15 amino acids. J gave up 4 bases and V 6 bases, and 5 bases lay outside the gene matches. Germline CDR1 reads MNHEY; CDR2 reads SMNVEV (reference sequence).

The table lists this clonotype with a few counts. This chain joins TRBV10-3 and TRBJ2-7, with D possibly matching TRBD1 (7 bases). The germline V gene encodes CDR1 ENHRY and CDR2 SYGVKD. CDR3 length: 15 amino acids. Between the trimmed V and J ends, which lost 6 bases and 4 bases, there was a span of 19 bases. In nucleotides, the CDR3 is TGTGCCATCAGCGCCCAGGGGGGAAAGATATACGAGCAGTACTTC. It translates to CAISAQGGKIYEQYF.

This clonotype was counted ten times or more. This chain links TRBV20-1 with TRBJ2-7; D gene ambiguous. Germline V gene data show CDR1 as DFQATT and CDR2 as SNEGSKA (reference sequence). This CDR3 is built from 17 residues. With 1 base removed from V and 1 base from J, the gap between germline ends came to 20 bases. The CDR3 reads CSARVPPLSYGSYEQYF. CDR3 DNA: TGCAGTGCTAGAGTCCCCCCCCTAAGCTATGGGTCCTACGAGCAGTACTTC.

This clonotype appeared once. This sequence joins TRBV19 and TRBJ2-7; D not resolved. CDR1 and CDR2 (germline): LNHDA, SQIVND (reference sequence). The V gene lost 5 bases and the J gene lost 6 bases, with 20 bases spanning the gap. This CDR3 is built from 15 residues. The CDR3 DNA reads as TGTGCCAGTAGTGCCTCCGGGCGGACCGGGCGCGAGCAGTACTTC. It translates to CASSASGRTGREQYF.

The chain combines TRBV6-1 with TRBJ2-5, with D possibly called TRBD1 or TRBD2 (6 bases each). Germline CDR1 reads MNHNS; CDR2 reads SASEGT. The CDR3 spans 12 residues. Trimming removed 6 bases at V and 7 bases at J, with 12 bases between. Here the CDR3 DNA reads TGTGCCAGCAGGAAAGAGGGGGGGACCCAGTACTTC. Its translation: CASRKEGGTQYF.

This sequence joins TRBV3-1 and TRBJ2-7; 11 bases match TRBD1. V gave up 3 bases and J gave up 1 base; unmatched junction bases: 5. The CDR3 covers 16 residues. Germline V gene data show CDR1 as LGHDT and CDR2 as YNNKEL (reference sequence). In DNA form, the CDR3 reads TGTGCCAGCAGCCAGATCCGGGACAGGGGGTCCTACGAGCAGTACTTC. Translated, it gives CASSQIRDRGSYEQYF.

CDR3 sequence (DNA): TGTGCCAGCAGTTACTCGCCGGGACACGGCACCGGGGAGCTGTTTTTT. Protein sequence: CASSYSPGHGTGELFF. The V gene is TRBV6-5, the J gene TRBJ2-2; D is possibly TRBD1 (6 bases). Germline-derived CDR1 and CDR2 are MNHEY and SVGAGI. CDR3 size: 16 residues. Between the trimmed V and J ends, which lost 0 bases and 4 bases, there was a span of 12 bases.

The chain joins TRBV6-2 or TRBV6-3 to TRBJ2-7, with a tentative D call TRBD1 (6 bases). The CDR3 is made up of 14 amino acids. Germline lookup yields CDR1 MNHEY and CDR2 SVGEGT. Trimming shortened V by 8 bases and J by 0 bases, and 14 bases separated the two germline ends. DNA of the CDR3: TGTGCCAGCGGGGGCAGGTACCCCTCCTACGAGCAGTACTTC. Translating gives CASGGRYPSYEQYF.

This clonotype came up a few times. J is TRBJ2-3 and V is TRBV9, with TRBD2 as a possible D gene (7 bases). Germline V gives CDR1 SGDLS, CDR2 YYNGEE. This CDR3 comprises 17 residues. The V end lost 2 bases, the J end lost 0 bases, and 16 bases lay between the germline ends. CDR3 residues: CASSVSSKGGSTDTQYF. The CDR3 bases are TGTGCCAGCAGCGTTTCGTCGAAGGGGGGGAGCACAGATACGCAGTATTTT.

Only a few counts were recorded for this clonotype. The chain joins TRBV6-2 or TRBV6-3 to TRBJ2-6, with 7 positions matching TRBD1. The CDR3 length is 17 residues. Germline trimming cut 6 bases from V and 2 bases from J; bases unmatched to any gene: 10. Germline loops: CDR1 MNHEY, CDR2 SVGEGT. CDR3 amino acids: CASRPSDRTAGANVLTF. DNA of the CDR3: TGTGCCAGCAGACCCTCGGACAGGACCGCTGGGGCCAACGTCCTGACTTTC.

The rearrangement links TRBV6-2 or TRBV6-3 to TRBJ1-1, with 7 bases aligning to TRBD1. The germline V gene has CDR1 MNHEY and CDR2 SVGEGT. With 6 bases clipped from V and 5 bases from J, the junction kept 9 bases outside the gene matches. This CDR3 is built from 14 residues. In nucleotides, the CDR3 is TGTGCCAGCAGCAGACCGGGACAGATGACTGAAGCTTTCTTT. This translates into CASSRPGQMTEAFF.

Concerning this clonotype: The junction does not match germline at one end; this may be a read error. The chain links TRBV5-3 to TRBJ2-6, with 9 bases aligning to TRBD1. TRBV5-3 has ORF status, its function being uncertain. This CDR3 contains 19 residues. The CDR3, as DNA: TGTGCCAGCAGCTTGGGTTTGGGACAGGGTCCCTCCGGGGCCAACGTCCTGACTTTC. Its translation: CASSLGLGQGPSGANVLTF.

This chain joins TRBV7-4 and TRBJ2-7; D may be TRBD2 (6 bases). The CDR3 length is 16 residues. Germline loops: CDR1 SGHVT, CDR2 SQSDAQ. Trimming took 2 bases from V and 6 from J, leaving 20 bases between them. The CDR3 DNA sequence: TGTGCCAGCAGCTTATATCCCGGGACTGATAGTTTCGAGCAGTACTTC. Translation: CASSLYPGTDSFEQYF.

This clonotype was detected only a few times. The chain uses TRBV7-9 and TRBJ1-1; tentative D call: TRBD1 (5 bases). The V gene lost 7 bases and the J gene lost 1 base, with 16 bases spanning the gap. The V gene's germline CDR1 is SEHNR and CDR2 FQNEAQ (reference sequence). The CDR3 spans 15 residues. The CDR3 DNA follows: TGTGCCAGCAATACTAGGGCCGGGGCGAACACTGAAGCTTTCTTT. Amino acids: CASNTRAGANTEAFF.

This clonotype was recorded many times. The chain employs TRBV7-2 and TRBJ2-7, with 9 bases identical to TRBD1. Germline trimming cut 0 bases from V and 4 bases from J; bases unmatched to any gene: 4. Germline assignment: CDR1 SGHTA and CDR2 FQGNSA. This CDR3 spans 15 amino acids. Here the CDR3 reads CASSLARTGAYEQYF. In DNA form, the CDR3 reads TGTGCCAGCAGCTTAGCCCGGACAGGGGCTTACGAGCAGTACTTC.

The J gene is TRBJ2-7, the V gene TRBV27; D is perhaps TRBD1 (5 bases). Germline lookup yields CDR1 MNHEY and CDR2 SMNVEV (reference sequence). Trimming took off 5 bases at V and 0 bases at J, with 14 bases between the two ends. The CDR3 spans 15 residues. The CDR3 loop is CASSITRAPSYEQYF. The CDR3 nucleotides are TGTGCCAGCAGTATAACCAGGGCCCCCTCCTACGAGCAGTACTTC.

The chain joins TRBV15 to TRBJ1-5; D is ambiguous. The CDR3 has 16 residues. Trimming cost V 0 bases and J 5 bases, with 14 bases left between them. Germline V gene sequence: CDR1 LNHNV, CDR2 YYDKDF (reference sequence). The DNA of the CDR3 is TGTGCCACCAGCAGAGACCCCCGGGGAATAGATCAGCCCCAGCATTTT. Its protein product is CATSRDPRGIDQPQHF.

The chain carries TRBV6-2 or TRBV6-3 and TRBJ2-7, with a possible D match to TRBD2 (5 bases). Germline loops: CDR1 MNHEY, CDR2 SVGEGT. V lost 0 bases and J 4 bases, leaving 10 bases between the germline ends. This CDR3 region has 14 residues. CDR3 coding DNA: TGTGCCAGCAGTTACTCATTCGGGATGTACGAGCAGTACTTC. It encodes CASSYSFGMYEQYF.

The chain recombines TRBV5-6 with TRBJ2-1; 11 nucleotides line up with TRBD1. Germline V gene sequence: CDR1 SGHDT, CDR2 YYEEEE. V shed 5 bases, J shed 0 bases, and the junction held 1 base outside the gene matches. The CDR3 length is 15 residues. The CDR3 region has the DNA TGTGCCAGCAGGGACAGGGGGCCCTCCTACAATGAGCAGTTCTTC. Translated, it gives CASRDRGPSYNEQFF.

At least ten counts were recorded for this clonotype. The V and J genes are TRBV6-1 and TRBJ2-7, with TRBD2 matching over 11 bases. CDR1 and CDR2 from the germline V gene are MNHNS and SASEGT. The CDR3 is made up of 15 amino acids. Germline trimming cut 7 bases from V and 9 bases from J; bases unmatched to any gene: 14. The CDR3 loop reads CASNPGTSGLVGQYF. In nucleotides, the CDR3 is TGTGCCAGCAACCCCGGGACTAGCGGTCTCGTGGGGCAGTACTTC.

This chain joins TRBV6-4 and TRBJ1-6; a weak D match, TRBD1 (5 bases). V lost 3 bases and J lost 4, with 10 bases in between. CDR3 size: 15 residues. Germline V gene data show CDR1 as MRHNA and CDR2 as SNTAGT. The CDR3 reads CASSETTAYNSPLHF. CDR3 bases: TGTGCCAGCAGTGAAACGACAGCATATAATTCACCCCTCCACTTT.

This sequence joins TRBV29-1 and TRBJ2-1; 7 nucleotides align to TRBD1. Germline loops: CDR1 SQVTM, CDR2 ANQGSEA. This CDR3 has 17 residues. The trim removed 7 bases at V and 1 base at J, leaving 16 bases unmatched. The CDR3 sequence: CSADDDRAGESYNEQFF. The CDR3 region has the DNA TGCAGCGCAGATGACGACAGGGCAGGGGAATCCTACAATGAGCAGTTCTTC.

The chain recombines TRBV6-2 or TRBV6-3 with TRBJ2-6; D remains unclear. V lost 5 bases, J lost 4 bases, and 12 bases lay in between. CDR1 is MNHEY and CDR2 is SVGEGT in the germline V gene. The CDR3 has 15 residues. CDR3 in amino acids: CASSQDRPGANVLTF. The CDR3 DNA is TGTGCCAGCAGTCAAGACCGCCCGGGGGCCAACGTCCTGACTTTC.

The rearrangement joins TRBV29-1 to TRBJ1-2, with 7 positions matching TRBD1. This CDR3 is 13 amino acids long. CDR1 and CDR2 from the germline V gene are SQVTM and ANQGSEA. V lost 4 bases, J lost 0 bases, and 2 bases stayed unmatched. This CDR3 reads CSVGTGANYGYTF. The CDR3 DNA reads as TGCAGCGTTGGGACAGGAGCTAACTATGGCTACACCTTC.

This clonotype was counted a few times. The rearrangement links TRBV28 to TRBJ2-4; TRBD2 is a possible D gene (6 bases). The length of the CDR3 is 13 residues. Trimming removed 9 bases from V and 0 bases from J, with 9 bases in between. CDR1 is MDHEN and CDR2 is SYDVKM in the germline V gene. The CDR3 coding sequence is TGTGCCAGTTGGGGGGAAGCCAAAAACATTCAGTACTTC. Protein sequence: CASWGEAKNIQYF. Full variable domain (missing parts from reference TRBV28 and TRBJ2-4): DVKVTQSSRYLVKRTGEKVFLECVQDMDHENMFWYRQDPGLGLRLIYFSYDVKMKEKGDIPEGYSVSREKKERFSLILESASTNQTSMYLCASWGEAKNIQYFGAGTRLSVL.

J is TRBJ2-1 and V is TRBV5-8, with a possible D match to TRBD1 (6 bases). CDR1 SGHTS and CDR2 YDEGEE come from the germline V gene. Trimming pared 3 bases from V and 0 bases from J, leaving 13 bases between. The CDR3 consists of 16 residues. CDR3 protein: CASSSYRTASYNEQFF. CDR3 DNA: TGTGCCAGCAGCTCCTATCGGACAGCCTCCTACAATGAGCAGTTCTTC.

Regarding this clonotype: Since a much larger clone is just one base distant, this may be a read error. This CDR3 fails to terminate in the conserved phenylalanine or tryptophan, so it likely reflects a read error. CDR3 residues: CASSPSGGAPNEQFL. The CDR3 DNA reads TGTGCCAGCAGCCCTAGCGGGGGGGCCCCTAATGAGCAGTTCTTA. The V call is TRBV7-2, the J call TRBJ2-1; TRBD2 matches 12 bases. This CDR3 is 15 amino acids long. Germline lookup yields CDR1 SGHTA and CDR2 FQGNSA. After removal of 5 bases from V and 7 bases from J, the junction contained 6 bases not matched to a gene.

Only a few counts were recorded for this clonotype. The chain couples TRBV4-1 to TRBJ2-1; TRBD2 matches 7 bases. Germline loops: CDR1 MGHRA, CDR2 YSYEKL. The V and J ends lost 2 bases and 0 bases, in that order; junction bases with no gene match: 10. This CDR3 is 18 amino acids long. The CDR3 nucleotides are TGCGCCAGCAGCCAATCCCCCGGGGGGACTCCCTCCTACAATGAGCAGTTCTTC. Translating it yields CASSQSPGGTPSYNEQFF.

This clonotype has a count of ten or more. The chain links TRBV7-6 to TRBJ2-7; D gene uncertain. The ends were cut back, 1 base at V and 3 bases at J, with 10 bases in the middle. CDR1 SGHVS and CDR2 FNYEAQ come from the germline V gene. The CDR3 runs to 14 residues. CDR3 amino acids: CASSLGWGNYEQYF. The CDR3 DNA follows: TGTGCCAGCAGCTTAGGCTGGGGTAACTACGAGCAGTACTTC.

The chain recombines TRBV6-2 or TRBV6-3 with TRBJ1-1; no clear D. The ends were cut back, 4 bases at V and 11 bases at J, with 20 bases in the middle. The CDR3 loop spans 14 amino acids. Germline CDR1 MNHEY, CDR2 SVGEGT. Here the CDR3 DNA reads TGTGCCAGCAGTTGGCAACCTTGGATCGGCGGGGCTTTCTTT. Its protein product is CASSWQPWIGGAFF.